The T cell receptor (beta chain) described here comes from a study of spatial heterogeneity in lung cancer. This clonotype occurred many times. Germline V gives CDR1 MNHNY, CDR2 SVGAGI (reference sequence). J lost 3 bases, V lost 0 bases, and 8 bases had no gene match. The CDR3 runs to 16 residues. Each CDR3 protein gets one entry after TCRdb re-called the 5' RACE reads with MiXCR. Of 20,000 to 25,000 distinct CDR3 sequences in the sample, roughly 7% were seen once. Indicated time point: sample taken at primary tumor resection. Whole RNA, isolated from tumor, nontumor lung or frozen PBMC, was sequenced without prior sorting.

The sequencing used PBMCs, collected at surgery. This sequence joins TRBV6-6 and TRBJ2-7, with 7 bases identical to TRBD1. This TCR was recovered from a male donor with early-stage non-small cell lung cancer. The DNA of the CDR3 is TGTGCCAGCAGTTACTCGGAGGCAGGGGGTGGCTACGAGCAGTACTTC. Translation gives CASSYSEAGGGYEQYF.